The 6 T cell receptor beta chains below come from one sample, sequenced in a study of T cell changes during pregnancy in multiple sclerosis. Data came from immunoSEQ multiplex PCR; TCRdb stores just in-frame clones and leaves some out. The repertoire consists of about 40,000 clones, with roughly nine tenths occurring once and the leading ten covering 1.2%. The sample was CD4+ T cells from peripheral blood mononuclear cells, taken after pregnancy. Receptor source: a female donor with multiple sclerosis, enrolled in a pregnancy study.

The chain carries TRBV6-5 and TRBJ2-7; TRBD2 agrees at 8 bases. The junction had 9 bases not matched to a gene; V was cut back by 5 bases and J by 6 bases. Germline-derived CDR1 and CDR2 are MNHEY and SVGAGI. This CDR3 is built from 14 residues. CDR3 loop: CASSSGSHVSEQYF. The DNA for the CDR3 is TGTGCCAGCAGTAGCGGGAGTCACGTCTCCGAGCAGTACTTC.

This sequence joins TRBV6-1 and TRBJ1-1; D is ambiguous. Trimming removed 0 bases at V and 5 bases at J, with 4 bases between. Germline lookup yields CDR1 MNHNS and CDR2 SASEGT. This CDR3 is 12 amino acids long. CDR3 sequence: CASSEARTEAFF. In nucleotides, the CDR3 is TGTGCCAGCAGTGAAGCGCGAACTGAAGCTTTCTTT.

The chain joins TRBV28 to TRBJ1-5; D is unclear. Per germline, CDR1 MDHEN and CDR2 SYDVKM. CDR3 size: 16 residues. V was cut by 7 bases and J by 1 base, with 17 bases left in between. CDR3 sequence (DNA): TGTGCCAGCATTTATTATTTCCCGGGGAGCAATCAGCCCCAGCATTTT. This sequence encodes CASIYYFPGSNQPQHF. Variable domain in full (rest from reference TRBV28 and TRBJ1-5): DVKVTQSSRYLVKRTGEKVFLECVQDMDHENMFWYRQDPGLGLRLIYFSYDVKMKEKGDIPEGYSVSREKKERFSLILESASTNQTSMYLCASIYYFPGSNQPQHFGDGTRLSIL.

The V gene is TRBV5-1, the J gene TRBJ1-1, with D perhaps TRBD1 (6 bases). The V end lost 0 bases, the J end lost 1 base, and 10 bases lay between the germline ends. The CDR3 is 15 residues long. The germline CDR1 and CDR2 sequences are SGHRS and YFSETQ. This CDR3 is CASSLGGQSNTEAFF. DNA for the CDR3: TGCGCCAGCAGCTTGGGTGGACAGTCGAACACTGAAGCTTTCTTT.

This chain connects TRBV5-1 to TRBJ1-2; 8 bases align to TRBD1. From germline, CDR1 is SGHRS and CDR2 YFSETQ. The length of the CDR3 is 15 residues. Trimming took 0 bases from V and 8 from J; bases not matched to a gene: 9. This CDR3 is CASSLAGQELGGYTF. CDR3 nucleotides: TGCGCCAGCAGCTTGGCGGGACAGGAGTTGGGGGGCTACACCTTC. The full variable domain, rest sourced from reference TRBV5-1 and TRBJ1-2, is KAGVTQTPRYLIKTRGQQVTLSCSPISGHRSVSWYQQTPGQGLQFLFEYFSETQRNKGNFPGRFSGRQFSNSRSEMNVSTLELGDSALYLCASSLAGQELGGYTFGSGTRLTVV.

The genes are TRBV7-2 and TRBJ1-5; 8 nucleotides match TRBD1. Losses at the gene ends were 4 bases for V and 4 bases for J; bases not matched to a gene: 9. The CDR3 spans 16 residues. Germline V CDR1 and CDR2: SGHTA, FQGNSA. The CDR3 bases are TGTGCCAGCAGCTCCGGGACAGGCTTAAGAAATCAGCCCCAGCATTTT. Translation gives CASSSGTGLRNQPQHF.